The 3 T cell receptor beta chains below come from one sample, sequenced in a study of graft-versus-host responses after intestinal transplantation. Method: immunoSEQ multiplex PCR; TCRdb's copy keeps in-frame clones and lacks some. The sample holds about 13,000 clones, around 38% seen once. Sequencing used alloreactive CD4+ T cells from a mixed lymphocyte reaction culture, obtained before intestinal transplant. Subset: CFSE-low proliferating T cells sorted from roughly six-day pre-transplant mixed lymphocyte reaction (GvH or HvG direction). The receptors were sampled from a human patient who received an intestinal transplant.

This clone was detected once. This chain connects TRBV7-2 to TRBJ1-1, with D perhaps TRBD1 (5 bases). V lost 0 bases to trimming and J lost 1 base, with 6 bases between them. Germline CDR1 reads SGHTA; CDR2 reads FQGNSA. This CDR3 spans 14 amino acids. CDR3 residues: CASSLAGQNTEAFF. CDR3 in DNA: TGTGCCAGCAGCTTAGCTGGACAGAACACTGAAGCTTTCTTT.

This clone occurred a few times. The chain uses TRBV4-3 and TRBJ2-3, with D possibly matching TRBD1 (6 bases). CDR1 LGHNA and CDR2 YSLEER come from the germline V gene. This CDR3 is built from 16 residues. The V and J ends lost 4 bases and 1 base respectively, with 15 bases between them. CDR3 loop: CASSRSPDSRTDTQYF. CDR3 nucleotides: TGCGCCAGCAGCCGCTCCCCGGACAGCCGCACAGATACGCAGTATTTT.

This clone was seen more than once but under ten times. The rearrangement joins TRBV7-2 to TRBJ2-1; D gene unclear. V lost 3 bases and J 6 bases, leaving 9 bases between the germline ends. From germline, CDR1 is SGHTA and CDR2 FQGNSA. CDR3 length: 13 residues. The CDR3 DNA follows: TGTGCCAGCAGCTTCAGATACCCCAATGAGCAGTTCTTC. It codes for CASSFRYPNEQFF.